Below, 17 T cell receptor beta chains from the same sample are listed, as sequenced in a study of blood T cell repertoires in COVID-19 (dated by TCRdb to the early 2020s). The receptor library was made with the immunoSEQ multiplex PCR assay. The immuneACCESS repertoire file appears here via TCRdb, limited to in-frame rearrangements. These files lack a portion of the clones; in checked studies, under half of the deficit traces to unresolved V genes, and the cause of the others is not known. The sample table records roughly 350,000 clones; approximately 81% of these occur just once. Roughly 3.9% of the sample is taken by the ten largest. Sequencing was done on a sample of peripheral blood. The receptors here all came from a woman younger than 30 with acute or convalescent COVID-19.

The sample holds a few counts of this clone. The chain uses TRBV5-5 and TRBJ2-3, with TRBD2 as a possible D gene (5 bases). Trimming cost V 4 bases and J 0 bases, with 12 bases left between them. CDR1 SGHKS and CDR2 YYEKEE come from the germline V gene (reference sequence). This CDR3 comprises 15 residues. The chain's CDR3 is CASSPGEGSTDTQYF. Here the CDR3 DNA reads TGTGCCAGCAGCCCCGGAGAGGGTAGCACAGATACGCAGTATTTT.

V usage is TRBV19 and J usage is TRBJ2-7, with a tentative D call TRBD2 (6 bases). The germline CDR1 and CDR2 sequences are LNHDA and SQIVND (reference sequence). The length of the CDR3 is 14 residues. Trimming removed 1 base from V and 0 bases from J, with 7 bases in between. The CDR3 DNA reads TGTGCCAGTAGTATAGTGGGGGGCTCCTACGAGCAGTACTTC. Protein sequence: CASSIVGGSYEQYF.

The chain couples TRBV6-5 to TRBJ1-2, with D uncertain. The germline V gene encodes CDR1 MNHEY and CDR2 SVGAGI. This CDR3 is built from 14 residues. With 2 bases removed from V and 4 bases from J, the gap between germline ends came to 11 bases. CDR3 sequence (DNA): TGTGCCAGCAGTTACCTCCCCCCGGGCTATGGCTACACCTTC. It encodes CASSYLPPGYGYTF.

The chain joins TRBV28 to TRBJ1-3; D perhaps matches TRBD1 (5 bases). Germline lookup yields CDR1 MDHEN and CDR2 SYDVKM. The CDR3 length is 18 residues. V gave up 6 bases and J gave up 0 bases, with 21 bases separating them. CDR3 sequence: CASSRVGGTISSGNTIYF. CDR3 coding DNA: TGTGCCAGCAGCCGGGTTGGGGGGACTATCAGCTCTGGAAACACCATATATTTT.

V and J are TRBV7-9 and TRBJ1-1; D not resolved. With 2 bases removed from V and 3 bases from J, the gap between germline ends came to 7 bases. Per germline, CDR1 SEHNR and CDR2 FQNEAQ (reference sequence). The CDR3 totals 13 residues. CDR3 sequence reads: CASSLLQYTEAFF. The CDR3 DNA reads TGTGCCAGCAGCTTATTACAGTACACTGAAGCTTTCTTT.

In nucleotides, the CDR3 is TGTGCCAGCAGCCCAGCGGGGGTTGGCTATGGCTACACCTTC. This sequence encodes CASSPAGVGYGYTF. This chain connects TRBV9 to TRBJ1-2; maybe TRBD1 (5 bases). CDR1 and CDR2 (germline): SGDLS, YYNGEE. The CDR3 is made up of 14 amino acids. Trimming stripped 4 bases from V and 4 bases from J, with 14 bases between.

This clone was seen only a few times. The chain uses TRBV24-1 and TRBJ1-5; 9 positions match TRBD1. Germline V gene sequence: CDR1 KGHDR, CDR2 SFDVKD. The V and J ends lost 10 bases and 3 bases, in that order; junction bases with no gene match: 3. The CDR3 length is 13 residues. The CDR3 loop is CATDRGNNQPQHF. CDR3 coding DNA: TGTGCCACGGACAGGGGCAACAATCAGCCCCAGCATTTT.

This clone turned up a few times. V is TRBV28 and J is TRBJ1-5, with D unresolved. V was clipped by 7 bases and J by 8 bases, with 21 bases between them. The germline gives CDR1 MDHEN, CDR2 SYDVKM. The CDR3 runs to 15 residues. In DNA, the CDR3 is TGTGCCAGCACCGCCCCGGCGCCCGGGGTTGAGCCCCAGCATTTT. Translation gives CASTAPAPGVEPQHF.

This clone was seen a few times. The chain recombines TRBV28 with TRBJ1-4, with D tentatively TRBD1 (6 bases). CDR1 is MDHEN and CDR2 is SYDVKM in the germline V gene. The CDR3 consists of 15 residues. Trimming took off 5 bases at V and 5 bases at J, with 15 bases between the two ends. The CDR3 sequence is CASSDPGDANEKLFF. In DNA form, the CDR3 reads TGTGCCAGCAGTGACCCAGGGGACGCGAATGAAAAACTGTTTTTT.

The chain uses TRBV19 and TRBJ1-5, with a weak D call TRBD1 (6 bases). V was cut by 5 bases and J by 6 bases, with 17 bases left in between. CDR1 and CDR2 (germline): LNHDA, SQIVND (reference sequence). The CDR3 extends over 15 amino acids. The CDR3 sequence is CASSATQGGGQPQHF. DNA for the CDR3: TGTGCCAGTAGTGCAACTCAGGGAGGGGGTCAGCCCCAGCATTTT.

CDR3 coding DNA: TGTGCCAGCAGCTACCGGGACAGGTCCTCCTCGGATCATGGCTACACCTTC. Its protein product is CASSYRDRSSSDHGYTF. The J gene is TRBJ1-2, the V gene TRBV3-1 (or the pseudogene TRBV3-2), with 8 bases lining up with TRBD1. Germline values: CDR1 LGHDT, CDR2 YNNKEL (reference sequence). The CDR3 sequence is 17 residues long. With 5 bases clipped from V and 6 bases from J, the junction kept 17 bases outside the gene matches.

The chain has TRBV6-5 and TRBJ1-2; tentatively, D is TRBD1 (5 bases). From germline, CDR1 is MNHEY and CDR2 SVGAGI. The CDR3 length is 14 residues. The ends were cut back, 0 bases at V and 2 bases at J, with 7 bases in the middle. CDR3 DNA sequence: TGTGCCAGCAGTTACTCCGGGGGGAACTATGGCTACACCTTC. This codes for CASSYSGGNYGYTF.

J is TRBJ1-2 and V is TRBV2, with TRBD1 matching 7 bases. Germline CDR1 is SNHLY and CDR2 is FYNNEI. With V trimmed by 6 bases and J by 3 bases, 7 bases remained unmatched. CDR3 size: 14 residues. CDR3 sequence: CASSFRDSDYGYTF. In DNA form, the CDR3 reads TGTGCCAGCAGCTTCCGGGACAGCGACTATGGCTACACCTTC.

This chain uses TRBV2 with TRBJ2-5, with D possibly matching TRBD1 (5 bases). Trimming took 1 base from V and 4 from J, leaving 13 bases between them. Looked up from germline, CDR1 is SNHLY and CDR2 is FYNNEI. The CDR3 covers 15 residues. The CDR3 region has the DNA TGTGCCAGCAGTGAAGATTGGGTAAGGGGAGAGACCCAGTACTTC. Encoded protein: CASSEDWVRGETQYF.

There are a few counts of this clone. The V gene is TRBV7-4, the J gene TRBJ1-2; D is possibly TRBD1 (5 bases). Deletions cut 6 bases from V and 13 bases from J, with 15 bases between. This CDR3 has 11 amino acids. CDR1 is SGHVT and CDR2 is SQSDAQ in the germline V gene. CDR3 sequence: CASRYRGFSTF. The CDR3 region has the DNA TGTGCCAGCAGGTATAGGGGCTTTAGCACCTTC.

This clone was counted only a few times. The CDR3 region has the DNA TGTGCCAGCAGTCCCGACAGGGGATCCTATAATTCACCCCTCCACTTT. It codes for CASSPDRGSYNSPLHF. The chain is built from TRBV27 and TRBJ1-6; TRBD1 aligns across 8 bases. This CDR3 is 16 amino acids long. The J segment lost 1 base and the V segment lost 5 bases, leaving 4 bases of the junction unmatched. The germline CDR1 and CDR2 sequences are MNHEY and SMNVEV (reference sequence).

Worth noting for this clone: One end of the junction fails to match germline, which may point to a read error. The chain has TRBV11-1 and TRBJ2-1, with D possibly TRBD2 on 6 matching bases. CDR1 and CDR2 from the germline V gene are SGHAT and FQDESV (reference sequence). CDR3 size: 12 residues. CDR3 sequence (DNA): TGTGCCAGCAGCTGGGAGGTGGGTAGCTCGGTCTTC. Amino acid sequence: CASSWEVGSSVF.